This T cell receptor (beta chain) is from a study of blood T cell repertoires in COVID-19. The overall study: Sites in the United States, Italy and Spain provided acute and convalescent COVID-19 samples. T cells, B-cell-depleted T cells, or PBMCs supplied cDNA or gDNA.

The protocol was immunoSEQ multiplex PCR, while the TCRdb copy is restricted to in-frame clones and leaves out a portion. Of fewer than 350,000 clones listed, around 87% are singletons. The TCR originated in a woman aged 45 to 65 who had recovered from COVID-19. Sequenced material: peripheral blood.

The CDR3 DNA reads TGCAGTGCTAGTGCAGGGGTCGAGCAGTACTTC. Its translation is CSASAGVEQYF. V usage is TRBV20-1 and J usage is TRBJ2-7; a possible D gene is TRBD1 (6 bases). V was clipped by 3 bases and J by 6 bases, with 9 bases between them. The CDR3 has 11 amino acids. The germline gives CDR1 DFQATT, CDR2 SNEGSKA (reference sequence).